This T cell receptor (beta chain) was recovered during a study of T cell responses to AZD1222 COVID-19 vaccine. Study at large: Pooling of second doses given at about 4 or about 12 weeks was done. Study-wide points: After the peak T cell response, and only then, were repertoires sampled.

Assay: immunoSEQ multiplex PCR; the TCRdb copy retains only in-frame clones and omits some. The sample lists approximately 180,000 clones; 80% to 95% were seen once. Remarks on this clone: Its matching antigen is unknown.

The CDR3 is made up of 16 amino acids. CDR1 MGHRA and CDR2 YSYEKL come from the germline V gene. Trimming stripped 4 bases from V and 3 bases from J, with 16 bases between. The chain recombines TRBV4-1 with TRBJ1-5; no firm D call. The source is an adult in good health. This material consisted of peripheral blood, taken on day 0 of AZD1222 vaccination. The CDR3 nucleotides are TGCGCCAGCAGCCCCCAGGTGACCAGGCTCAATCAGCCCCAGCATTTT. This translates into CASSPQVTRLNQPQHF.